The 21 T cell receptor beta chains below come from one sample, sequenced in a study of CD8 T cells in ankylosing spondylitis. TCRdb itself ran the 5' RACE reads through MiXCR, one entry per CDR3 protein. The table lists a few hundred thousand distinct CDR3 sequences, about 20% of them singletons, with roughly 3.4% in the top ten. The source material was blood, either unsorted or a sorted T cell fraction (not recorded which). The receptors here all came from a female donor with ankylosing spondylitis or in good health (not recorded which).

This clonotype was seen repeatedly, ten times or more. This chain joins TRBV7-2 and TRBJ1-6; no firm D call. Trimming took off 5 bases at V and 5 bases at J, with 10 bases between the two ends. The germline V gene encodes CDR1 SGHTA and CDR2 FQGNSA. There are 14 residues in the CDR3. CDR3 DNA sequence: TGTGCCAGCAGCCCGAAGTGGGATAATTCACCCCTCCACTTT. Translated, it gives CASSPKWDNSPLHF.

This clonotype has only a few counts. The chain uses TRBV10-3 and TRBJ2-3, with 11 bases aligning to TRBD2. Germline CDR1 reads ENHRY; CDR2 reads SYGVKD. CDR3 length: 16 residues. The trim removed 4 bases at V and 6 bases at J, leaving 9 bases unmatched. CDR3 in amino acids: CAISGLLAGGGDTQYF. CDR3 DNA: TGTGCCATCAGTGGTCTCCTAGCGGGAGGAGGGGATACGCAGTATTTT.

V gene TRBV12-3 or TRBV12-4 combines with J gene TRBJ1-4; the D gene is possibly TRBD1 (5 bases). This CDR3 comprises 16 residues. V was trimmed by 7 bases and J by 1 base, leaving 16 bases between them. The CDR3 nucleotides read TGTGCCAGCACCCCAGTGGGGGGAGTAACTAATGAAAAACTGTTTTTT. This sequence encodes CASTPVGGVTNEKLFF.

Only a few counts were recorded for this clonotype. The chain links TRBV29-1 to TRBJ1-1, with D uncertain. In germline, CDR1 is SQVTM, CDR2 ANQGSEA. The CDR3 extends over 13 amino acids. V lost 5 bases to trimming and J lost 3 bases, with 13 bases between them. The CDR3 DNA follows: TGCAGCGTTTCTGTGGGCTTTGACACTGAAGCTTTCTTT. Protein sequence: CSVSVGFDTEAFF.

This clonotype was seen more than once but under ten times. The chain employs TRBV30 and TRBJ1-5; D may be TRBD1 (6 bases). Trimming removed 0 bases from V and 3 bases from J, with 9 bases in between. The germline V gene has CDR1 GTSNPN and CDR2 SVGIG (reference sequence). This CDR3 has 14 residues. For the CDR3, the DNA is TGTGCCTGGAGTGTCGGACAGCACAATCAGCCCCAGCATTTT. Its protein is CAWSVGQHNQPQHF.

This clonotype appeared many times. This chain connects TRBV9 to TRBJ2-1; 10 bases are shared with TRBD2. Germline V gene lookup returns CDR1 SGDLS and CDR2 YYNGEE. Unmatched junction bases numbered 7, after V lost 0 bases and J lost 7 bases. The CDR3 sequence is 16 residues long. Here the CDR3 DNA reads TGTGCCAGCAGCGTAGGGCTAGCGGGAGTGAATAATGAGCAGTTCTTC. This encodes CASSVGLAGVNNEQFF.

The chain carries TRBV7-9 and TRBJ1-2; 9 bases fit TRBD1. The trim removed 2 bases at V and 8 bases at J, leaving 6 bases unmatched. Looked up from germline, CDR1 is SEHNR and CDR2 is FQNEAQ (reference sequence). CDR3 length: 14 residues. The CDR3, as DNA: TGTGCCAGCAGCTTATCCGGACAGGGGTTAGGCTACACCTTC. Translated, it gives CASSLSGQGLGYTF.

Written as DNA, the CDR3 is TGCAGTGCTAGAGTAGGTCCCGGGAATCAGCCCCAGCATTTT. Its translation is CSARVGPGNQPQHF. The J gene is TRBJ1-5, the V gene TRBV20-1; D not resolved. This CDR3 has 14 amino acids. Trimming shortened V by 1 base and J by 4 bases, and 11 bases separated the two germline ends. CDR1 and CDR2 from the germline V gene are DFQATT and SNEGSKA (reference sequence).

V usage is TRBV15 and J usage is TRBJ2-5; no clear D gene. Trimming left V 1 base short and J 0 bases short, with 6 bases between. CDR3 length: 14 residues. Germline assignment: CDR1 LNHNV and CDR2 YYDKDF (reference sequence). CDR3 protein: CATSRGQDQETQYF. As DNA, the CDR3 is TGTGCCACCAGCAGAGGTCAGGACCAAGAGACCCAGTACTTC.

This clonotype was counted a few times. This chain links TRBV27 with TRBJ2-5, with D unclear. V lost 4 bases and J 5 bases, leaving 2 bases between the germline ends. Germline values: CDR1 MNHEY, CDR2 SMNVEV (reference sequence). CDR3 length equals 10 residues. The CDR3 DNA sequence: TGTGCCAGCAGTTCCGAGACCCAGTACTTC. It translates to CASSSETQYF.

V is TRBV12-3 or TRBV12-4 and J is TRBJ2-3; 12 bases are shared with TRBD2. The CDR3 extends over 18 amino acids. Trimming cost V 5 bases and J 1 base; bases outside gene matches: 10. CDR3 sequence (DNA): TGTGCCAGCAGTGCTGCCGGGACTAGCGGGTCTCGCACAGATACGCAGTATTTT. The encoded protein is CASSAAGTSGSRTDTQYF.

This clonotype showed up just a few times. The V gene is TRBV29-1, the J gene TRBJ2-1; D ambiguous. The CDR3 runs 15 residues. Trimming pared 6 bases from V and 0 bases from J, leaving 15 bases between. The V gene's germline CDR1 is SQVTM and CDR2 ANQGSEA. The CDR3 DNA reads TGCAGCGTGAATACCTTTGCGCGCTCCTACAATGAGCAGTTCTTC. This sequence encodes CSVNTFARSYNEQFF.

At least ten counts were recorded for this clonotype. The chain recombines TRBV20-1 with TRBJ1-5, with D possibly TRBD1 on 6 matching bases. This CDR3 contains 13 residues. Germline values: CDR1 DFQATT, CDR2 SNEGSKA (reference sequence). Trimming left V 3 bases short and J 8 bases short, with 14 bases between. CDR3 in amino acids: CSARKAEGEPQHF. CDR3 DNA sequence: TGCAGTGCTAGGAAAGCGGAGGGGGAGCCCCAGCATTTT.

This clonotype was detected only a few times. This chain joins TRBV5-5 and TRBJ1-2; weak D call: TRBD1 (6 bases). Germline V CDR1 and CDR2: SGHKS, YYEKEE (reference sequence). V was shortened by 0 bases and J by 4 bases, with 16 bases between the two germline ends. There are 16 residues in the CDR3. The CDR3 here is CASSLVWAGASYGYTF. CDR3 DNA: TGTGCCAGCAGCTTGGTGTGGGCAGGGGCCAGCTATGGCTACACCTTC.

This clonotype was detected ten times or more. The rearrangement links TRBV5-5 to TRBJ2-1; 10 positions match TRBD2. V was clipped by 5 bases and J by 6 bases; unmatched bases: 8. This CDR3 has 15 amino acids. Germline V lookup: CDR1 SGHKS, CDR2 YYEKEE (reference sequence). As DNA, the CDR3 is TGTGCCAGCAGTCGGACTAGCGGAGGGTTCAATGAGCAGTTCTTC. Its translation: CASSRTSGGFNEQFF.

This clonotype occurred many times. The chain links TRBV5-6 to TRBJ1-1; D not resolved. Germline V CDR1 and CDR2: SGHDT, YYEEEE. The length of the CDR3 is 12 residues. V was clipped by 3 bases and J by 5 bases, with 8 bases between them. CDR3 sequence: CASSSEWTEAFF. The DNA for the CDR3 is TGTGCCAGCAGCTCCGAGTGGACTGAAGCTTTCTTT.

A few counts support this clonotype. The V gene is TRBV7-2, the J gene TRBJ1-2, with D tentatively TRBD1 (6 bases). V gave up 5 bases and J gave up 5 bases, with 12 bases separating them. CDR1 and CDR2 from the germline V gene are SGHTA and FQGNSA. The CDR3 consists of 13 residues. The CDR3 here is CASSTPGAYGYTF. CDR3 DNA sequence: TGTGCCAGCAGCACCCCAGGGGCTTATGGCTACACCTTC.

This clonotype was detected a few times. This chain uses TRBV24-1 with TRBJ2-1; D remains unclear. CDR1 is KGHDR, CDR2 SFDVKD, per germline. The germline V and J ends were trimmed by 4 bases and 4 bases, with 16 bases remaining between them. CDR3 length equals 16 residues. The CDR3 loop is CATSDASSLEYNEQFF. The CDR3, as DNA: TGTGCCACCAGTGACGCGAGCTCATTAGAGTACAATGAGCAGTTCTTC.

The rearrangement uses TRBV5-4 and TRBJ1-1; D gene uncertain. The CDR3 is 15 residues long. Germline CDR1 is SGHNT and CDR2 is YYREEE (reference sequence). V was cut by 3 bases and J by 4 bases, with 16 bases left in between. The CDR3 nucleotides read TGTGCCAGCAGCTCGCAAACACCTAACGGCACTGAAGCTTTCTTT. Residues: CASSSQTPNGTEAFF.

Only a few counts were recorded for this clonotype. CDR3: CASSPGGRGTETQYF. The CDR3 coding sequence is TGTGCCAGCTCACCCGGAGGCAGGGGGACAGAGACCCAGTACTTC. V usage is TRBV18 and J usage is TRBJ2-5; 7 positions agree with TRBD1. Per the germline V gene, CDR1 is KGHSH and CDR2 is LQKENI. The CDR3 contains 15 residues. V shed 3 bases, J shed 4 bases, and the junction held 8 bases outside the gene matches.

V is TRBV2 and J is TRBJ2-1, with D unclear. Trimming took off 3 bases at V and 6 bases at J, with 18 bases between the two ends. The CDR3 sequence is 16 residues long. Germline V gives CDR1 SNHLY, CDR2 FYNNEI. This CDR3 is CASSEDSGPVGNEQFF. The CDR3 nucleotides are TGTGCCAGCAGTGAGGATTCGGGTCCGGTGGGCAATGAGCAGTTCTTC.